This TCR beta chain stems from a study of blood T cell repertoires in COVID-19 (TCRdb year 2020). Background for the entire study: Samples from collaborators originated in the United States, Italy and Spain and spanned both the acute and convalescent phases of COVID-19. Deeply sampled blood TCRbeta repertoires from subjects exposed to, actively infected with, or recovered from COVID-19 were included in the dataset. HLA class I and class II types, where available, came from metadata supplied by the sample provider rather than from assay-based typing. A freely available public database, intended as a resource for researchers studying the immune response to SARS-CoV-2, is where the repertoires were released. The material from the prospective study consisted of cDNA or gDNA derived from T cells, B-cell-depleted T cells, or PBMCs. The sample metadata nearly always contained a de-identified subject ID, COVID-19 status, age in years and sex. Samples came from the ongoing ImmuneRACE study (first 160 participants) plus 1,254 subjects from 6 global collaborators. Overall study results and their limits: The quantity of clinical and demographic metadata differed by source and by participant and was supplied without curation.

According to the germline V gene, CDR1 reads SNHLY and CDR2 reads FYNNEI. Including the terminal cysteine and phenylalanine, the CDR3 comprises 14 residues. Only the CDR3 portion is preserved as DNA: 42 bases, with reading frame beginning at the first base. Trimmed from V: 6 bases; trimmed from J: 8 bases; junction bases lacking a gene match: 10. TCRbeta CDR3 regions were amplified from genomic DNA by means of the immunoSEQ Assay, a bias-controlled multiplex PCR. The authors' analysis ran thus. The number of nucleated cells in each sample was estimated by amplification of reference gene primers within the assay. To quantify the absolute abundance of each unique TCRbeta CDR3 rearrangement, sequence reads were collapsed and filtered. For each sample, productive Simpson clonality was calculated as the square root of Simpson's diversity index across productive rearrangements. The immuneACCESS repertoire file appears here via TCRdb, limited to in-frame rearrangements. These files lack a portion of the clones; in checked studies, under half of the deficit traces to unresolved V genes, and the cause of the others is not known. That table furnishes V, J and clone size, whereas the DNA furnished D and trimming. This sample comprises 200,000 to 300,000 clones, 70% to 85% of them detected only once. The ten biggest clones cover over 2% of the sample.

This clone occurred once. Its antigen is not yet known. Base qualities are not recorded, but no much larger clone differs from it by a single base. Another Seattle source contributed samples from volunteer blood donors who had recovered from COVID-19. Each collaborating institution followed its own protocols to collect whole blood in K2EDTA tubes. For TCRbeta analysis, collaborators shipped samples in one of three forms: frozen whole blood, isolated PBMCs, or DNA extracted from either of those sample types. Material: peripheral blood. The rearrangement combines TRBV2 with TRBJ2-3, and 8 junction bases match TRBD2. This clonotype was sampled from a man in his forties who had recovered from COVID-19. The CDR3 here reads CASSAPRTSRTQYF. The nucleotide sequence reads TGTGCCAGCAGCGCCCCACGGACTAGCCGTACGCAGTATTTT.